This T cell receptor (beta chain) was sequenced for a study of blood T cell repertoires in COVID-19. Background on the study: Acute-phase and convalescent COVID-19 samples originated in the United States, Italy and Spain. PBMCs, B-cell-depleted T cells, or T cells were the source of the cDNA or gDNA that made up the material.

Looked up from germline, CDR1 is SGHAT and CDR2 is FQNNGV. V was clipped by 1 base and J by 5 bases, with 6 bases between them. The CDR3 has 12 residues. Source study methods: The assay estimated nucleated cells by amplifying reference gene primers. Profiling relied on immunoSEQ multiplex PCR, and the TCRdb table lists in-frame clones only, not all of them. That table gives V, J and clone size, and the DNA gave D and trimming. The repertoire holds more than 80,000 clones, with roughly nine tenths as singletons. The Seattle site enrolled patients during active infection and followed them longitudinally.

Sequenced input: peripheral blood. This TCR was sampled from a woman aged 60-70 years with COVID-19, enrolled during active disease. V usage is TRBV11-2 and J usage is TRBJ2-7; D remains ambiguous. The CDR3 DNA reads as TGTGCCAGCAGCTTAGCTTCTGACGAGCAGTACTTC. It is translated as CASSLASDEQYF.